This T cell receptor (beta chain) was identified in a study of T cell changes during pregnancy in multiple sclerosis. This clone was seen just once. The V gene's germline CDR1 is MNHNS and CDR2 SASEGT. Deletions cut 5 bases from V and 1 base from J, with 11 bases between. The CDR3 has 14 residues. Clones were read by immunoSEQ multiplex PCR, and TCRdb kept only the in-frame ones, dropping some. Of about 70,000 clones in the sample, about 95% are singletons; the top ten hold 0.58%. This specimen was peripheral blood, taken in the third trimester of pregnancy. The V call is TRBV6-1, the J call TRBJ1-1; the D is unclear. The sequence was obtained from a female donor with multiple sclerosis, enrolled in a pregnancy study. The CDR3 region is CASSPRVKNTEAFF. In DNA form, the CDR3 reads TGTGCCAGCAGTCCCCGGGTTAAGAACACTGAAGCTTTCTTT.